The subject of this entry is one TCR beta chain. What it binds is unknown. The entry originates in a study of T cell responses to AZD1222 COVID-19 vaccine. The study, taken as a whole, reports: Dominant at 160-218 and 743-854, vaccine-associated CD4 TCRs also spanned spike. Reportedly, nearly half of unique spike TCRs recognized epitopes outside B.1.351/B.1.1.7 mutations. Most donors were white British and more were female, and clonal diversity was possibly underestimated. Baseline serology detected seropositivity in only six or seven AZD1222 recipients.

There are 12 residues in the CDR3. The V gene's germline CDR1 is KGHSH and CDR2 LQKENI. V lost 2 bases to trimming and J lost 10 bases, with 11 bases between them. Only in-frame clones appear in the TCRdb table, and some are missing; sequencing was by immunoSEQ multiplex PCR. The data contain 110,000 to 150,000 clones, approximately 90% of them seen just once; the ten biggest clones take up more than 1.5%. This receptor was obtained from an adult who received the AZD1222 COVID-19 vaccine. This sample comprised peripheral blood, obtained 28 days after the second AZD1222 dose. J is TRBJ1-2 and V is TRBV18; D uncertain. The CDR3 region has the DNA TGTGCCAGCTCACCATTTCCGGACCTCTACACCTTC. Protein product: CASSPFPDLYTF.